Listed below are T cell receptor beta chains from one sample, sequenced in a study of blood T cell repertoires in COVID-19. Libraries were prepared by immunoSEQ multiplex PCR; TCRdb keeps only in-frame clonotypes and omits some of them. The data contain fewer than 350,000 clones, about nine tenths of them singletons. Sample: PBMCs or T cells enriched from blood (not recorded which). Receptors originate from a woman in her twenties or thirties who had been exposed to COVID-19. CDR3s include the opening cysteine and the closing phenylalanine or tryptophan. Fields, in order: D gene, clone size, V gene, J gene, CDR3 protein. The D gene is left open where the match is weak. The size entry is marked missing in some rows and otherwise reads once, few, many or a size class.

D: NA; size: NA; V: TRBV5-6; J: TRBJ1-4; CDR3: CASSTHGQVDEKLFF
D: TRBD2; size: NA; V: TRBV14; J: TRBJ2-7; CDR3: CASSQAPSRLAGGVEQYF
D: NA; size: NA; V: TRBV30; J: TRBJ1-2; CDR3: CAWSVRTGYTF
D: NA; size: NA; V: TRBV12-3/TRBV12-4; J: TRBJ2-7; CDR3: CASSLGREQYF
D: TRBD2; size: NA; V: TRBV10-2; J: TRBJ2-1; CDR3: CASSESGLIPPNEQFF
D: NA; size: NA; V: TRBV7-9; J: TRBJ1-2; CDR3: CASSGQLGYTF
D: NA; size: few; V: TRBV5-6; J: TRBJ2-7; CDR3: CASSYWTDYEQYF
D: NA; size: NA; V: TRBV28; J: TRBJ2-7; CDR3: CASSLSRVGRNYEQYF
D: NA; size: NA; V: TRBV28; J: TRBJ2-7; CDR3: CASSAGRGPQEQYF
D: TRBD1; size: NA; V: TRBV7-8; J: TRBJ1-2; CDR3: CASSKTGDGYTF